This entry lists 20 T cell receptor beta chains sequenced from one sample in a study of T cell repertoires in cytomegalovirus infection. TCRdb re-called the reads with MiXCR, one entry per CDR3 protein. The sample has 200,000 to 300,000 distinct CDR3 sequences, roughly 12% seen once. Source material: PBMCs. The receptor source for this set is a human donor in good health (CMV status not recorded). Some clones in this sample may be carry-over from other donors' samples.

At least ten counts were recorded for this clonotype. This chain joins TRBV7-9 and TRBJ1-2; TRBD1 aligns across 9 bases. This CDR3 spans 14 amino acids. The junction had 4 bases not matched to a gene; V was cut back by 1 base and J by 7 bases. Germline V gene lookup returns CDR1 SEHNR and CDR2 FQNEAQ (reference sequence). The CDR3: CASSLVTGGGGYTF. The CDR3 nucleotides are TGTGCCAGCAGCTTAGTCACAGGGGGCGGTGGCTACACCTTC.

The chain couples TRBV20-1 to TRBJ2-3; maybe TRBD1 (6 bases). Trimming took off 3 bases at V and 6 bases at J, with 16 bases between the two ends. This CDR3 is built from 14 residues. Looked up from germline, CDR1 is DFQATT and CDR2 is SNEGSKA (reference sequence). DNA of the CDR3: TGCAGTGCTAGCTCCACAGGGCTTTGGGATACGCAGTATTTT. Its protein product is CSASSTGLWDTQYF.

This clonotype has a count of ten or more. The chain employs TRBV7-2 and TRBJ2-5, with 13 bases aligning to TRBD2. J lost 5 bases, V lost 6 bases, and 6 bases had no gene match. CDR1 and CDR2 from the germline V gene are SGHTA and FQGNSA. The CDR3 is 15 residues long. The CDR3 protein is CASRRTSGRGETQYF. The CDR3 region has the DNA TGTGCCAGCAGACGGACTAGCGGGAGAGGGGAGACCCAGTACTTC.

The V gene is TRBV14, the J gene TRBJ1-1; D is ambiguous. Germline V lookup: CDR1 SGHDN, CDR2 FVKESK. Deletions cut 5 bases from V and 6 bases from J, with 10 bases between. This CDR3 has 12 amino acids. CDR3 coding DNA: TGTGCCAGCAGCTCATACTACGCTGAAGCTTTCTTT. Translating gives CASSSYYAEAFF. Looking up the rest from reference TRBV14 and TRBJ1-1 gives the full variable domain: EAGVTQFPSHSVIEKGQTVTLRCDPISGHDNLYWYRRVMGKEIKFLLHFVKESKQDESGMPNNRFLAERTGGTYSTLKVQPAELEDSGVYFCASSSYYAEAFFGQGTRLTVV.

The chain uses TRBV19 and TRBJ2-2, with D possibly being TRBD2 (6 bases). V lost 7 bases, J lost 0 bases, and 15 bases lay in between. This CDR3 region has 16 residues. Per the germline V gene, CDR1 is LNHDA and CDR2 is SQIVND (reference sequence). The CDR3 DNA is TGTGCCAGTACCCCCTGGGCTAGCGCGAACACCGGGGAGCTGTTTTTT. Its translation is CASTPWASANTGELFF.

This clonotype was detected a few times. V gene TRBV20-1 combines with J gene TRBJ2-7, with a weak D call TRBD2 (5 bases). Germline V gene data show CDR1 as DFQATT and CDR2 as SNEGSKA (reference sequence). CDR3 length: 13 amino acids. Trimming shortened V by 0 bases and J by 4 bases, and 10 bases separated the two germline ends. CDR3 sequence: CSARDASRYEQYF. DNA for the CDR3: TGCAGTGCTAGAGATGCTAGCAGGTACGAGCAGTACTTC.

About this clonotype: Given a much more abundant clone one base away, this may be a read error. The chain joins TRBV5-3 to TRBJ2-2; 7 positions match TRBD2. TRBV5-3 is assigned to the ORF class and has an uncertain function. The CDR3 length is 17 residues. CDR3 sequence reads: CASSQIRGVVNTGELYF. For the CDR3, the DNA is TGTGCCAGCAGTCAGATCCGGGGGGTGGTAAACACCGGGGAGCTGTATTTT.

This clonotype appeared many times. Here the CDR3 DNA reads TGTGCCAGCAGTTTGGGGGGCAAGCAGTACTTC. This gives the protein CASSLGGKQYF. The chain recombines TRBV6-6 with TRBJ2-7; D tentatively reads TRBD1 or TRBD2 (6 bases each). The CDR3 consists of 11 residues. Germline loops: CDR1 MNHNY, CDR2 SVGAGI (reference sequence). The V gene lost 4 bases and the J gene lost 8 bases, with 9 bases spanning the gap.

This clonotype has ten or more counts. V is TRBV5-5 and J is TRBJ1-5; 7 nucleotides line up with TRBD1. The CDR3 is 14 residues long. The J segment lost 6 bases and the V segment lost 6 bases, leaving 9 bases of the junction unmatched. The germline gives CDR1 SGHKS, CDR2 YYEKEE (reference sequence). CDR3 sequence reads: CASTVRQGGQPQHF. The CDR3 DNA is TGTGCCAGCACCGTCCGACAGGGAGGTCAGCCCCAGCATTTT.

This CDR3 reads CASSRDLSAEAFF. The CDR3 nucleotides are TGTGCCAGCAGCCGGGACCTGAGCGCTGAAGCTTTCTTT. The chain combines TRBV11-2 with TRBJ1-1; a weak D match, TRBD1 (5 bases). Deletions cut 5 bases from V and 6 bases from J, with 13 bases between. Germline lookup yields CDR1 SGHAT and CDR2 FQNNGV. The CDR3 contains 13 residues.

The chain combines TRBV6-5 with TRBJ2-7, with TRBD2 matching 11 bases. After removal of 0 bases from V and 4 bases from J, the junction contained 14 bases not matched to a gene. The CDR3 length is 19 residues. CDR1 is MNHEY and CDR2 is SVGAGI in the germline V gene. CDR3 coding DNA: TGTGCCAGCAGTTACTCGAAAACTAGCGGGAGTAATAGGGGGTACGAGCAGTACTTC. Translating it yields CASSYSKTSGSNRGYEQYF.

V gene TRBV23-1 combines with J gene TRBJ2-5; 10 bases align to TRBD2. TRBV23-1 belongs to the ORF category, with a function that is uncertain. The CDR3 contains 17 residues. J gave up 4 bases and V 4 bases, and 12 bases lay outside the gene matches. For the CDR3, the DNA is TGCGCCAGCAGTCTGACTAGGAGGCTAGCGGGGGTAGAGACCCAGTACTTC. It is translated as CASSLTRRLAGVETQYF.

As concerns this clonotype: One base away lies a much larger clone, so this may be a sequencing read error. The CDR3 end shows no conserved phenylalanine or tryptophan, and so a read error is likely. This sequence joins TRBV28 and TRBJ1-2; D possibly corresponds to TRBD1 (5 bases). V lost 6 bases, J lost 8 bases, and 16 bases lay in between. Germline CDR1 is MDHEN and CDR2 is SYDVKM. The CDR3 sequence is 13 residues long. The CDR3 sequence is CASRAQGVGGYTS. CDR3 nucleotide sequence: TGTGCCAGCAGGGCTCAAGGGGTAGGCGGCTACACCTCC.

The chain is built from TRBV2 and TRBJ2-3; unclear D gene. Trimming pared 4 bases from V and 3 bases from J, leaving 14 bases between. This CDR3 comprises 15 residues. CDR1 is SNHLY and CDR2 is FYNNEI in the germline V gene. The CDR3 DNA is TGTGCCAGCAGTGTTCTGGGCCTAAGAACAGATACGCAGTATTTT. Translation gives CASSVLGLRTDTQYF.

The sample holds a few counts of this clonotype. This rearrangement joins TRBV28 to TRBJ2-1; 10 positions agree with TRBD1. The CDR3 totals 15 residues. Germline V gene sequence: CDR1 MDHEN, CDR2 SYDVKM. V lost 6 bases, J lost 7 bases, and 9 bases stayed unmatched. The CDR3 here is CASSPDRGRGNEQFF. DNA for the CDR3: TGTGCCAGCAGCCCCGACAGGGGGCGCGGGAATGAGCAGTTCTTC.

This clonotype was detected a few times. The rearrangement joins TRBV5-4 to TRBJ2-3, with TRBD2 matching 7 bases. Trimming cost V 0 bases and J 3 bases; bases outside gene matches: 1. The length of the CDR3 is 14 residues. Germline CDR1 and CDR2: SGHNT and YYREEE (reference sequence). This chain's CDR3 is CASSLGTSTDTQYF. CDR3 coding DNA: TGTGCCAGCAGCTTGGGGACTAGTACAGATACGCAGTATTTT. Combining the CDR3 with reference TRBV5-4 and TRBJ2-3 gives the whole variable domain ETGVTQSPTHLIKTRGQQVTLRCSSQSGHNTVSWYQQALGQGPQFIFQYYREEENGRGNFPPRFSGLQFPNYSSELNVNALELDDSALYLCASSLGTSTDTQYFGPGTRLTVL.

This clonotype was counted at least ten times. In nucleotides, the CDR3 is TGTGCCAGCAGCGTTACTAGCGGACGCGGTGGCAAAAACATTCAGTACTTC. This sequence encodes CASSVTSGRGGKNIQYF. V is TRBV7-2 and J is TRBJ2-4, with 8 bases fitting TRBD2. The V gene end was trimmed by 5 bases and the J gene end by 3 bases; junction bases not matched to a gene: 12. The CDR3 consists of 17 residues. Germline V gives CDR1 SGHTA, CDR2 FQGNSA.

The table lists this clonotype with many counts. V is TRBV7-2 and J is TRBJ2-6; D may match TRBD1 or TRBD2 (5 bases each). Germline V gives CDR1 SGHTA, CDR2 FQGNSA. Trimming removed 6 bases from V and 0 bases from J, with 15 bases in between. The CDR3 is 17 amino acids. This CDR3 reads CASRTRGIGSGANVLTF. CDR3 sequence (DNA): TGTGCCAGCAGAACTAGGGGAATAGGCTCTGGGGCCAACGTCCTGACTTTC.

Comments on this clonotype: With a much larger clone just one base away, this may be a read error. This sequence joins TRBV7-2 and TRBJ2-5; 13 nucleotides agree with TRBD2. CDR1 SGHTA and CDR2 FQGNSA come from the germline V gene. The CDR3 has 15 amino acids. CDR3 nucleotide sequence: TGTGCCAGCAGACGGACTAGCGGGAGAGGGGAGAGCCAGTACTTC. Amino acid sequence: CASRRTSGRGESQYF. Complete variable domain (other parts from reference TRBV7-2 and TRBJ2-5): GAGVSQSPSNKVTEKGKDVELRCDPISGHTALYWYRQSLGQGLEFLIYFQGNSAPDKSGLPSDRFSAERTGGSVSTLTIQRTQQEDSAVYLCASRRTSGRGESQYFGPGTRLLVL.

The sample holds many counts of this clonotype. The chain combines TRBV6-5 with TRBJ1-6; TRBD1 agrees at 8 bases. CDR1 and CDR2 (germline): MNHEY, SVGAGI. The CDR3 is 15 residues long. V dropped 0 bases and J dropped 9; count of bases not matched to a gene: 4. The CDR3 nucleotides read TGTGCCAGCAGTTACTCGACCAGGGGGCCTTCACCCCTCCACTTT. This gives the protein CASSYSTRGPSPLHF.